This T cell receptor beta chain derives from a study of T-cell reconstitution after alpha-beta-depleted transplantation in children. Germline assignment: CDR1 DFQATT and CDR2 SNEGSKA (reference sequence). This CDR3 comprises 15 residues. J lost 2 bases, V lost 2 bases, and 5 bases had no gene match. A few counts support this clonotype. Unique molecular identifiers were used to barcode this TCRbeta library. TCRdb fed the PCR reads into MiXCR, producing one record per CDR3 protein. The table shows 450,000 to 700,000 distinct CDR3 sequences, with roughly 27% occurring only once. The chain uses TRBV20-1 and TRBJ2-5, with TRBD2 matching 10 bases. The origin of this receptor is a boy under three years old with Wiskott-Aldrich syndrome, due to receive a stem cell transplant. The sample consisted of PBMCs, taken before TCRalphabeta/CD19-depleted stem cell transplant. CDR3 bases: TGCAGTGCTAGACTGGGGACTAGCGCTCAAGAGACCCAGTACTTC. It codes for CSARLGTSAQETQYF.